Below are 25 T cell receptor beta chains sequenced from a single sample in a study of T cell repertoires in cytomegalovirus infection. A single record per CDR3 protein comes from TCRdb applying MiXCR to the reads. The sample shows around 350,000 distinct CDR3 sequences, 18% of them seen only once. Sequences were obtained from PBMCs. All receptors come from a human donor in good health (CMV status not recorded). Some clones in this sample may be carry-over from other donors' samples.

This clonotype was detected only once. The chain has TRBV20-1 and TRBJ2-2, with 8 nucleotides matching TRBD2. Losses at the gene ends were 6 bases for V and 4 bases for J; bases not matched to a gene: 10. The germline gives CDR1 DFQATT, CDR2 SNEGSKA (reference sequence). CDR3 length equals 15 residues. This CDR3 is CSATQRETPTGELFF. CDR3 coding DNA: TGCAGTGCAACCCAGCGGGAGACCCCCACCGGGGAGCTGTTTTTT.

This clonotype was counted many times. This CDR3 is CASSFTLAASSYNEQFF. The CDR3 nucleotides read TGTGCCAGCAGCTTTACTTTAGCGGCCAGCTCCTACAATGAGCAGTTCTTC. J is TRBJ2-1 and V is TRBV7-2, with D perhaps matching TRBD2 (6 bases). V dropped 3 bases and J dropped 0 bases, with 15 bases sitting between them. In germline, CDR1 is SGHTA, CDR2 FQGNSA. CDR3 length: 17 residues.

This clonotype was detected a few times. The chain is built from TRBV18 and TRBJ2-5; 7 bases are shared with TRBD1. CDR1 is KGHSH and CDR2 is LQKENI in the germline V gene. After removal of 0 bases from V and 3 bases from J, the junction contained 1 base not matched to a gene. The CDR3 has 14 residues. DNA for the CDR3: TGTGCCAGCTCACCACCACAGGGGAAAGAGACCCAGTACTTC. Protein: CASSPPQGKETQYF. Together with reference TRBV18 and TRBJ2-5, the CDR3 gives the full variable domain: NAGVMQNPRHLVRRRGQEARLRCSPMKGHSHVYWYRQLPEEGLKFMVYLQKENIIDESGMPKERFSAEFPKEGPSILRIQQVVRGDSAAYFCASSPPQGKETQYFGPGTRLLVL.

This clonotype was seen a handful of times. The rearrangement links TRBV5-1 to TRBJ2-1, with D perhaps given as TRBD1 or TRBD2 (5 bases each). Trimming pared 3 bases from V and 8 bases from J, leaving 15 bases between. The germline gives CDR1 SGHRS, CDR2 YFSETQ. The CDR3 extends over 14 amino acids. CDR3 nucleotide sequence: TGCGCCAGCAGCTCGTCCGGGACCGAAGATGAGCAGTTCTTC. Amino acids: CASSSSGTEDEQFF.

The table lists this clonotype with many counts. The junction and the germline gene differ at one end; a read error may be behind it. The chain couples TRBV7-2 to TRBJ2-4; D not resolved. The CDR3 totals 13 residues. Germline V gives CDR1 SGHTA, CDR2 FQGNSA. CDR3 region: CASRLGRENIQYF. Here the CDR3 DNA reads TGTGCCAGCAGATTAGGACGGGAAAACATTCAGTACTTC.

The chain is built from TRBV29-1 and TRBJ2-5, with D uncertain. This CDR3 has 12 residues. Germline V lookup: CDR1 SQVTM, CDR2 ANQGSEA. Deletions cut 5 bases from V and 3 bases from J, with 10 bases between. The CDR3 is CSVKGVEETQYF. The CDR3 DNA follows: TGCAGCGTTAAAGGAGTAGAAGAGACCCAGTACTTC. Supplemented by reference TRBV29-1 and TRBJ2-5, the full variable domain reads SAVISQKPSRDICQRGTSLTIQCQVDSQVTMMFWYRQQPGQSLTLIATANQGSEATYESGFVIDKFPISRPNLTFSTLTVSNMSPEDSSIYLCSVKGVEETQYFGPGTRLLVL.

J is TRBJ2-4 and V is TRBV6-6; 7 bases fit TRBD1. The CDR3 length is 15 residues. With 7 bases clipped from V and 0 bases from J, the junction kept 6 bases outside the gene matches. Per germline, CDR1 MNHNY and CDR2 SVGAGI (reference sequence). CDR3 nucleotides: TGTGCCAGCATTCCGACAGGGATAGCCAAAAACATTCAGTACTTC. Translating gives CASIPTGIAKNIQYF.

This clonotype was counted at least ten times. V gene TRBV4-3 combines with J gene TRBJ2-1, with TRBD2 as a possible D gene (5 bases). Trimming took off 3 bases at V and 0 bases at J, with 9 bases between the two ends. The CDR3 totals 15 residues. CDR1 LGHNA and CDR2 YSLEER come from the germline V gene. The CDR3 region is CASSQLEGSYNEQFF. DNA of the CDR3: TGCGCCAGCAGCCAGTTAGAGGGCTCCTACAATGAGCAGTTCTTC.

Ten or more counts support this clonotype. The chain carries TRBV7-2 and TRBJ2-3, with 12 bases fitting TRBD2. V lost 5 bases, J lost 2 bases, and 2 bases stayed unmatched. Germline values: CDR1 SGHTA, CDR2 FQGNSA. This CDR3 spans 15 amino acids. The CDR3, as DNA: TGTGCCAGCAGCCGGACTAGCGGGAACACAGATACGCAGTATTTT. It encodes CASSRTSGNTDTQYF.

The chain is built from TRBV28 and TRBJ1-2; 9 bases fit TRBD1. Germline V gene data show CDR1 as MDHEN and CDR2 as SYDVKM. The CDR3 consists of 12 residues. The junction had 3 bases not matched to a gene; V was cut back by 5 bases and J by 8 bases. The CDR3 coding sequence is TGTGCCAGCAGTGGGACAGGGAACGGCTACACCTTC. It codes for CASSGTGNGYTF.

This clonotype was seen at least ten times. This chain joins TRBV7-8 and TRBJ2-5; TRBD1 matches 7 bases. The CDR3 sequence is 16 residues long. The J segment lost 5 bases and the V segment lost 5 bases, leaving 14 bases of the junction unmatched. Germline V gene lookup returns CDR1 SGHVS and CDR2 FQNEAQ. CDR3 coding DNA: TGTGCCAGCAGCATACGAGGGACAGCTACTTTGGAGACCCAGTACTTC. Protein sequence: CASSIRGTATLETQYF.

This clonotype occurred many times. The chain carries TRBV27 and TRBJ2-1; the match to TRBD1 covers 9 bases. After removal of 5 bases from V and 3 bases from J, the junction contained 8 bases not matched to a gene. The CDR3 runs to 16 residues. Germline V gene sequence: CDR1 MNHEY, CDR2 SMNVEV (reference sequence). The CDR3 DNA follows: TGTGCCAGCAGTCTTTCCGGGACAGGGAACTACAATGAGCAGTTCTTC. Its translation: CASSLSGTGNYNEQFF.

The rearrangement uses TRBV23-1 and TRBJ1-1; no clear D gene. TRBV23-1 is filed as an ORF, its function uncertain. Between the trimmed V and J ends, which lost 0 bases and 1 base, there was a span of 21 bases. The CDR3 spans 19 residues. CDR3 sequence: CASSQSIRVSEQPNTEAFF. In DNA form, the CDR3 reads TGCGCCAGCAGTCAATCGATTCGGGTGTCCGAACAACCGAACACTGAAGCTTTCTTT.

V usage is TRBV6-2 or TRBV6-3 and J usage is TRBJ1-5, with a possible D match to TRBD1 (6 bases). From germline, CDR1 is MNHEY and CDR2 SVGEGT. This CDR3 spans 15 amino acids. V was shortened by 6 bases and J by 0 bases, with 12 bases between the two germline ends. CDR3 DNA: TGTGCCAGCAGGAGGACAGAGTATAGCAATCAGCCCCAGCATTTT. Amino acid sequence: CASRRTEYSNQPQHF.

This clonotype was counted between two and nine times. This rearrangement joins TRBV6-2 or TRBV6-3 to TRBJ2-3; the D gene is possibly TRBD1 (6 bases). Trimming stripped 7 bases from V and 3 bases from J, with 14 bases between. The CDR3 consists of 14 residues. Germline CDR1 reads MNHEY; CDR2 reads SVGEGT. This CDR3 is CASTTRQGTDTQYF. The CDR3 DNA reads as TGTGCCAGCACAACGCGCCAGGGGACAGATACGCAGTATTTT.

This clonotype was picked up one time. V is TRBV20-1 and J is TRBJ2-1, with a weak D call TRBD1 (6 bases). The CDR3 runs 15 residues. Per the germline V gene, CDR1 is DFQATT and CDR2 is SNEGSKA (reference sequence). Trimming took 6 bases from V and 0 from J, leaving 15 bases between them. CDR3 protein: CSAHTRGSSYNEQFF. In nucleotides, the CDR3 is TGCAGTGCCCATACTAGGGGGAGCTCCTACAATGAGCAGTTCTTC.

The chain employs TRBV20-1 and TRBJ2-7, with TRBD2 matching over 9 bases. CDR1 is DFQATT, CDR2 SNEGSKA, per germline (reference sequence). This CDR3 has 14 amino acids. Germline trimming cut 7 bases from V and 6 bases from J; bases unmatched to any gene: 13. The CDR3 loop reads CSVPDQAGGAEQYF. CDR3 DNA: TGCAGTGTACCCGACCAAGCGGGAGGAGCCGAGCAGTACTTC.

This clonotype was observed a few times. The chain carries TRBV7-8 and TRBJ1-1; D is ambiguous. Germline V CDR1 and CDR2: SGHVS, FQNEAQ. V was clipped by 5 bases and J by 1 base, with 8 bases between them. The CDR3 extends over 13 amino acids. CDR3 in DNA: TGTGCCAGCAGCGAGAACTCGAACACTGAAGCTTTCTTT. It encodes CASSENSNTEAFF.

This clonotype was observed many times. The rearrangement joins TRBV7-2 to TRBJ1-3; D ambiguous. The germline V gene has CDR1 SGHTA and CDR2 FQGNSA. Trimming removed 5 bases from V and 2 bases from J, with 19 bases in between. This CDR3 has 17 amino acids. The CDR3 region is CASSKRRSEATGNTIYF. CDR3 coding DNA: TGTGCCAGCAGCAAAAGAAGGTCAGAAGCCACTGGAAACACCATATATTTT.

The J gene is TRBJ2-1, the V gene TRBV5-1; 12 positions agree with TRBD2. This CDR3 has 20 residues. V shed 4 bases, J shed 5 bases, and the junction held 19 bases outside the gene matches. From germline, CDR1 is SGHRS and CDR2 YFSETQ. This chain's CDR3 is CASSAPPSGRGLRGNNEQFF. The CDR3 DNA reads as TGCGCCAGCAGCGCACCCCCTAGCGGGAGGGGCCTTCGGGGGAACAATGAGCAGTTCTTC.

The V and J genes are TRBV23-1 and TRBJ2-5, with 9 bases lining up with TRBD1. TRBV23-1 has ORF status, its function being uncertain. This CDR3 is built from 17 residues. V was clipped by 3 bases and J by 5 bases; unmatched bases: 13. The CDR3 loop is CASSHPALGQGHETQYF. Written as DNA, the CDR3 is TGCGCCAGCAGTCACCCGGCCTTAGGACAGGGGCACGAGACCCAGTACTTC.

For this clonotype: The CDR3 ends on some other residue instead of the conserved phenylalanine or tryptophan, so this is likely a read error. The chain links TRBV30 to TRBJ1-6, with 7 bases that match TRBD1. The CDR3 length is 15 residues. Germline V gene lookup returns CDR1 GTSNPN and CDR2 SVGIG (reference sequence). V lost 5 bases and J lost 9; bases outside the gene matches: 13. The CDR3 bases are TGTGCCTGGGACCGGGACAGAAGTTCTGGTTCACCCCTCCACTTA. Protein product: CAWDRDRSSGSPLHL.

This clonotype was observed a handful of times. CDR3 sequence reads: CASSDRLAATYEQYF. The CDR3 DNA is TGTGCCAGCAGCGACCGACTAGCCGCTACCTACGAGCAGTACTTC. The chain joins TRBV3-1 to TRBJ2-7; 7 nucleotides match TRBD2. The V gene's germline CDR1 is LGHDT and CDR2 YNNKEL (reference sequence). The CDR3 has 15 residues. After removal of 5 bases from V and 2 bases from J, the junction contained 9 bases not matched to a gene.

On this clonotype itself: A much bigger clone sits one base away, suggesting this may be a read error. This sequence joins TRBV7-6 and TRBJ1-1, with no clear D. Trimming left V 4 bases short and J 1 base short, with 7 bases between. The CDR3 totals 13 residues. Per germline, CDR1 SGHVS and CDR2 FNYEAQ. CDR3 in DNA: TGTGCCAGCAGCTATCAGGAGAACACTGAAGCTTTCTTT. Its translation is CASSYQENTEAFF.

This clonotype was seen more than once but under ten times. The genes are TRBV4-1 and TRBJ1-1, with D possibly being TRBD1 (5 bases). The CDR3 loop spans 15 amino acids. Trimming shortened V by 0 bases and J by 4 bases, and 12 bases separated the two germline ends. CDR1 MGHRA and CDR2 YSYEKL come from the germline V gene. CDR3 in DNA: TGCGCCAGCAGCCAAGATAGGGGTGAGGGCACTGAAGCTTTCTTT. Translated: CASSQDRGEGTEAFF.